This TCR beta chain was identified in a study of cytomegalovirus exposure and HLA in healthy donors (dated by TCRdb to about 2017). Context from the whole study: According to a later analysis, one platform produced both the 110 or so validation repertoires and the 730 or so repertoires of the first cohort. The aim of the study was to test whether cataloging public T cell receptors could identify signatures of past pathogen exposure. Along with the approximately 650-subject first cohort, a separate validation cohort of around 120 different subjects was used. To predict cytomegalovirus infection status, the study combined high-throughput TCR immunosequencing, statistical association of individual TCRs with disease status, and machine learning. The paper as a whole reports these results and caveats: Most TCR sequences were observed very rarely across donors, whereas some public TCRs were present in many individuals. Of the cluster scores, roughly 95% were above 0 in a later analysis, which found that TCRs clustered in the first cohort also tended to co-occur in the 120 or so validation repertoires. In the study, 164 TCR beta chains were listed as associated with cytomegalovirus. A later analysis lacked HLA typing for the validation cohort, so it scored co-occurrence in that cohort across all 120 repertoires. In vitro tests confirmed that a few of the cytomegalovirus-associated TCR beta chains recognize cytomegalovirus antigens. The authors suggested that the approach could potentially be extended to other disease states and immunological phenotypes. Cytomegalovirus status was reported to be diagnosed by the classifier with high specificity and sensitivity in both the original and validation cohorts.

Donors formed part of the validation cohort, which comprised 120 subjects and was distinct from the first cohort of under 850 subjects. This clone was seen only a few times. Its antigen remains undetermined. No much larger clone is present one base from it, and per-base qualities are unavailable. The method behind the library was the immunoSEQ multiplex PCR assay. Per the source publication's procedure: A statistical classification framework was developed to diagnose cytomegalovirus status using the catalog of TCR beta chain sequences. In its TCRdb copy, this immuneACCESS table keeps in-frame sequences only and misses some clones. Where compared with another copy, unresolved V genes explain less than half of these, and the others have no known cause. That table supplies the V and J calls and clone size; D and trimming were determined from the DNA. The sample table lists some 310,000 clones, approximately 91% of them with a count of one. The top ten constitute around 0.96% of the sample.

The CDR3 goes from the cysteine to the phenylalanine over 16 residues. Solely the CDR3 DNA is kept, with 48 bases framed from the first base. Taken from the germline V gene (reference sequence), the CDR1 and CDR2 loops are LNHDA and SQIVND. Relative to germline, V is missing 5 bases and J is missing 6 bases, with 12 bases of the junction outside any gene match. The receptor chain draws on TRBV19 and TRBJ1-5; a stretch of 8 junction bases matches TRBD1. This receptor was taken from a man younger than 40 in good health and CMV-seronegative. Material for sequencing was PBMCs. The CDR3 sequence is CASSSPDRGRAQPQHF. The nucleotide sequence is given as TGTGCCAGTAGTTCTCCAGACAGGGGTAGGGCTCAGCCCCAGCATTTT.